Sequencing of this T cell receptor beta chain was carried out in a study of shared clonotypes between healthy human individuals. V gave up 4 bases and J gave up 0 bases, with 13 bases separating them. CDR3 size: 15 residues. Germline CDR1 reads GTSNPN; CDR2 reads SVGIG (reference sequence). The assay was immunoSEQ multiplex PCR, and TCRdb's table has in-frame clones only and misses some. The sample has some 500,000 clones, roughly 95% seen once. Sequenced: naive CD4+ T cells sorted from blood. The subset is: CD45RA+ positively selected. The V call is TRBV30, the J call TRBJ1-3, with D unclear. This TCR was sampled from a woman in her 30s in good health. The chain's CDR3 is CAWTPHTLSGNTIYF. The DNA of the CDR3 is TGTGCCTGGACCCCCCACACTCTCTCTGGAAACACCATATATTTT.